The 22 T cell receptor beta chains given below trace back to one sample, sequenced in a study of T cell responses to AZD1222 COVID-19 vaccine. Method: immunoSEQ multiplex PCR; TCRdb's copy keeps in-frame clones and lacks some. The sample has about 120,000 clones, 88% seen once. The source material was peripheral blood, sampled on day 0 of AZD1222 vaccination. The receptors here all came from an adult in good health.

The chain uses TRBV15 and TRBJ1-2; D ambiguous. Trimming cost V 0 bases and J 1 base, with 12 bases left between them. Germline V gene lookup returns CDR1 LNHNV and CDR2 YYDKDF (reference sequence). The CDR3 spans 16 residues. For the CDR3, the DNA is TGTGCCACCAGCAGAGATCGAGGCAGAGATAACTATGGCTACACCTTC. Protein sequence: CATSRDRGRDNYGYTF.

The chain employs TRBV6-5 and TRBJ2-7; D is possibly TRBD1 (6 bases). Between the trimmed V and J ends, which lost 2 bases and 2 bases, there was a span of 13 bases. Germline CDR1 and CDR2: MNHEY and SVGAGI. The CDR3 runs 15 residues. CDR3 sequence: CASSYGGQPTYEQYF. The DNA of the CDR3 is TGTGCCAGCAGTTACGGGGGCCAGCCGACCTACGAGCAGTACTTC.

V and J are TRBV7-3 and TRBJ2-6; D is unresolved. This CDR3 comprises 18 residues. Germline values: CDR1 SGHTA, CDR2 FQGTGA. Trimming took off 5 bases at V and 0 bases at J, with 17 bases between the two ends. The CDR3 loop is CASSANPRLTSGANVLTF. The DNA of the CDR3 is TGTGCCAGCAGCGCCAACCCTCGACTGACCTCTGGGGCCAACGTCCTGACTTTC.

DNA for the CDR3: TGTGCCAGCAGCTTCCGACTAGCGGGGGACAATGAGCAGTTCTTC. Its protein is CASSFRLAGDNEQFF. The chain carries TRBV5-4 and TRBJ2-1, with 12 bases lining up with TRBD2. Germline V gene data show CDR1 as SGHNT and CDR2 as YYREEE (reference sequence). V gave up 2 bases and J gave up 5 bases; unmatched junction bases: 2. The CDR3 is 15 residues long.

CDR3 residues: CASDYAAYEQYF. CDR3 coding DNA: TGTGCCTCGGACTACGCGGCCTACGAGCAGTACTTC. The chain combines TRBV6-5 with TRBJ2-7; TRBD2 might be the D (6 bases). The CDR3 is 12 amino acids. Germline V gene sequence: CDR1 MNHEY, CDR2 SVGAGI. V was trimmed by 11 bases and J by 2 bases, leaving 13 bases between them.

With regard to this clone: A read error may produce the germline difference seen at one junction end. V usage is TRBV6-1 and J usage is TRBJ2-1; 7 bases map to TRBD1. CDR1 is MNHNS and CDR2 is SASEGT in the germline V gene. CDR3 length: 15 amino acids. This CDR3 is CASREVAGGTDEQFF. The CDR3 DNA reads as TGTGCCAGCAGGGAAGTGGCAGGGGGAACTGATGAGCAGTTCTTC.

The rearrangement uses TRBV29-1 and TRBJ1-1; 8 nucleotides align to TRBD1. Trimming cost V 7 bases and J 4 bases; bases outside gene matches: 5. Germline lookup yields CDR1 SQVTM and CDR2 ANQGSEA. CDR3 length: 12 amino acids. The CDR3 loop is CSAGQGGTEAFF. The CDR3 nucleotides are TGCAGCGCCGGACAGGGCGGCACTGAAGCTTTCTTT.

J is TRBJ1-2 and V is TRBV6-6; D is undetermined. The CDR3 runs to 11 residues. Looked up from germline, CDR1 is MNHNY and CDR2 is SVGAGI (reference sequence). V gave up 8 bases and J gave up 4 bases, with 8 bases separating them. CDR3 residues: CASGVLYGYTF. CDR3 in DNA: TGTGCCAGCGGGGTACTCTATGGCTACACCTTC.

This clone was recorded only once. The J gene is TRBJ2-7, the V gene TRBV5-1; no reliable D call. Germline loops: CDR1 SGHRS, CDR2 YFSETQ. The CDR3 totals 13 residues. Trimming left V 0 bases short and J 3 bases short, with 7 bases between. CDR3 loop: CASSLDSDYEQYF. CDR3 DNA: TGCGCCAGCAGCTTGGACAGCGACTACGAGCAGTACTTC.

V gene TRBV12-3 or TRBV12-4 combines with J gene TRBJ1-1, with unresolved D. The V end was cut by 9 bases, the J end by 2 bases, with 7 bases between. This CDR3 spans 11 amino acids. CDR3: CASRGNTEAFF. The CDR3 DNA reads as TGTGCCAGTCGAGGCAACACTGAAGCTTTCTTT.

The CDR3 region is CASSMEGSVARNTIYF. In DNA, the CDR3 is TGTGCCAGTAGTATGGAGGGGTCAGTGGCCAGAAACACCATATATTTT. The chain joins TRBV19 to TRBJ1-3, with TRBD1 as a possible D gene (5 bases). Between the trimmed V and J ends, which lost 3 bases and 5 bases, there was a span of 17 bases. In germline, CDR1 is LNHDA, CDR2 SQIVND (reference sequence). The CDR3 spans 16 residues.

This clone came up once. J is TRBJ1-2 and V is TRBV6-5; D uncertain. Germline CDR1 is MNHEY and CDR2 is SVGAGI. The CDR3 runs to 13 residues. V lost 1 base, J lost 7 bases, and 10 bases lay in between. As DNA, the CDR3 is TGTGCCAGCAGTTACTTTGGCGGATCTGGCTACACCTTC. It is translated as CASSYFGGSGYTF.

The chain employs TRBV4-1 and TRBJ1-1, with D tentatively TRBD1 (5 bases). V was trimmed by 0 bases and J by 1 base, leaving 12 bases between them. The CDR3 is 16 residues long. Germline V gene sequence: CDR1 MGHRA, CDR2 YSYEKL. CDR3 nucleotide sequence: TGCGCCAGCAGCCAAGAAACAGGCTTGGGGAACACTGAAGCTTTCTTT. Its protein is CASSQETGLGNTEAFF.

The chain joins TRBV5-1 to TRBJ1-1; no clear D gene. The CDR3 length is 13 residues. Per the germline V gene, CDR1 is SGHRS and CDR2 is YFSETQ. V was cut by 0 bases and J by 5 bases, with 8 bases left in between. For the CDR3, the DNA is TGCGCCAGCAGCTTGGGAGGTCGAACTGAAGCTTTCTTT. Translation: CASSLGGRTEAFF.

The chain links TRBV9 to TRBJ2-5; 8 nucleotides match TRBD1. The CDR3 is 15 amino acids. V gave up 1 base and J gave up 5 bases; unmatched junction bases: 7. Germline lookup yields CDR1 SGDLS and CDR2 YYNGEE. CDR3 sequence: CASSVWQGAWETQYF. The CDR3 region has the DNA TGTGCCAGCAGCGTATGGCAGGGGGCGTGGGAGACCCAGTACTTC.

The chain carries TRBV5-1 and TRBJ2-7; 8 bases map to TRBD1. V shed 4 bases and J 3 bases; nucleotides not matched to a gene: 9. This CDR3 has 15 residues. Per the germline V gene, CDR1 is SGHRS and CDR2 is YFSETQ. The CDR3 DNA reads as TGCGCCAGCAGCCCTTTGCAGGGGGCGCGCTACGAGCAGTACTTC. Translated: CASSPLQGARYEQYF.

The genes are TRBV5-1 and TRBJ1-2, with TRBD1 as a possible D gene (5 bases). Trimming took 1 base from V and 7 from J, leaving 8 bases between them. The CDR3 extends over 12 amino acids. Germline V gives CDR1 SGHRS, CDR2 YFSETQ. The CDR3: CASSLKGFGYTF. Written as DNA, the CDR3 is TGCGCCAGCAGCTTGAAGGGGTTTGGCTACACCTTC.

The rearrangement joins TRBV5-6 to TRBJ2-7, with a tentative D call TRBD1 (6 bases). The CDR3 length is 16 residues. The V end lost 3 bases, the J end lost 2 bases, and 18 bases lay between the germline ends. CDR1 and CDR2 (germline): SGHDT, YYEEEE. The CDR3 region has the DNA TGTGCCAGCAGCTCCACCCGGCTCCAGGGGACCTACGAGCAGTACTTC. As protein: CASSSTRLQGTYEQYF.

This chain joins TRBV6-5 and TRBJ1-1; D remains unclear. CDR3 length: 11 residues. The ends were cut back, 6 bases at V and 5 bases at J, with 7 bases in the middle. Germline CDR1 and CDR2: MNHEY and SVGAGI. CDR3 sequence: CASRWVTEAFF. CDR3 DNA: TGTGCCAGCAGGTGGGTAACTGAAGCTTTCTTT.

The chain's CDR3 is CASSVAMTRGNTIYF. CDR3 in DNA: TGTGCCAGCAGCGTAGCAATGACACGAGGAAACACCATATATTTT. The chain employs TRBV9 and TRBJ1-3; D gene uncertain. CDR1 and CDR2 (germline): SGDLS, YYNGEE. The CDR3 covers 15 residues. Deletions cut 0 bases from V and 4 bases from J, with 11 bases between.

The chain carries TRBV5-1 and TRBJ1-6, with a tentative D call TRBD1 (6 bases). Germline assignment: CDR1 SGHRS and CDR2 YFSETQ. V was cut by 4 bases and J by 10 bases, with 9 bases left in between. CDR3 length equals 12 residues. CDR3 sequence (DNA): TGCGCCAGCAGCGGGGACAAATCACCCCTCCACTTT. Translation: CASSGDKSPLHF.

This clone was recorded once. This chain connects TRBV2 to TRBJ2-5, with TRBD2 as a possible D gene (5 bases). V lost 6 bases and J 0 bases, leaving 11 bases between the germline ends. Germline values: CDR1 SNHLY, CDR2 FYNNEI. This CDR3 has 14 amino acids. CDR3 DNA sequence: TGTGCCAGCAGGAACCTGCGGGACCAAGAGACCCAGTACTTC. Amino acid sequence: CASRNLRDQETQYF.